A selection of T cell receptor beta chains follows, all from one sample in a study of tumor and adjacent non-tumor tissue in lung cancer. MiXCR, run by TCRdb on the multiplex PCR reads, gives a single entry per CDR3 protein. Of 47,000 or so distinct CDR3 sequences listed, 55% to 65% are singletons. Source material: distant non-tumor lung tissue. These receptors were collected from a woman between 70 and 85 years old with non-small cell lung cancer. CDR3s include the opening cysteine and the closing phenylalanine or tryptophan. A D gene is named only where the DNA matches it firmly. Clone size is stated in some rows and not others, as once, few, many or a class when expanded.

DNA: TGTACCAGGAGCTCAAGGGTGACAGACACCTACGAGCAGTACTTC
CDR3: CTRSSRVTDTYEQYF
size: -
J: TRBJ2-7
V: TRBV11-2
length: 15
D: -

DNA: TGTGCCAGCAGCTTAGGTGCTATCTCAGATACGCAGTATTTT
CDR3: CASSLGAISDTQYF
size: -
J: TRBJ2-3
V: TRBV7-2
length: 14
D: -

DNA: TGTGCCAGCTGGCGGGCGGGAGGCCCCTACAATGAGCAGTTCTTC
CDR3: CASWRAGGPYNEQFF
size: few
J: TRBJ2-1
V: TRBV5-4
length: 15
D: TRBD2

DNA: TGCAGTGCTCCAGCTAGCGGGAGTATAGCGTACGAGCAGTACTTC
CDR3: CSAPASGSIAYEQYF
size: medium-sized
J: TRBJ2-7
V: TRBV20-1
length: 15
D: TRBD2

DNA: TGTGCCAGCAGCCCGACCGCAGGGAACTCTGGAAACACCGTATATTTT
CDR3: CASSPTAGNSGNTVYF
size: few
J: TRBJ1-3
V: TRBV11-2
length: 16
D: -

DNA: TGCAATGCTAGAGATTCAGGGGAGACATGGACTGAAGCTTTCTTT
CDR3: CNARDSGETWTEAFF
size: -
J: TRBJ1-1
V: TRBV20-1
length: 15
D: -

DNA: TGTGCCAGCAGCTATACTAGTGTGAGCGTCTACGAACAGTACTTC
CDR3: CASSYTSVSVYEQYF
size: few
J: TRBJ2-7
V: TRBV5-5
length: 15
D: -

DNA: TGTGCCAGCAGCCAAGATTGGGAAAGTCAGAATGAAAAACTGTTTTTT
CDR3: CASSQDWESQNEKLFF
size: many
J: TRBJ1-4
V: TRBV4-2
length: 16
D: -

DNA: TGCAGTGCTTATGGGACAGGGGTCAACGAGCAGTACTTC
CDR3: CSAYGTGVNEQYF
size: -
J: TRBJ2-7
V: TRBV20-1
length: 13
D: TRBD1

DNA: TGTGCCAGCAGTTACTTGAGTTGGAACACTGGAGCTTTCTTT
CDR3: CASSYLSWNTGAFF
size: few
J: TRBJ1-1
V: TRBV6-5
length: 14
D: -

DNA: TGTGCCAGCAGTGGGTGGCAGGCCTTAGCTAACTATGGCTACACCTTC
CDR3: CASSGWQALANYGYTF
size: many
J: TRBJ1-2
V: TRBV6-1
length: 16
D: -

DNA: TGTGCCTGGTGCCGTGGGACGGACAATTCACCCCTCCACTTT
CDR3: CAWCRGTDNSPLHF
size: few
J: TRBJ1-6
V: TRBV30
length: 14
D: -

DNA: TGCAGTGCAAGACTGGGGAACACCGTGGAGCTGTCTTTT
CDR3: CSARLGNTVELSF
size: -
J: TRBJ2-2
V: TRBV20-1
length: 13
D: -

DNA: TGTGCCAGCAAGGGGGGGTCCTACGAGCAGTACTTC
CDR3: CASKGGSYEQYF
size: many
J: TRBJ2-7
V: TRBV28
length: 12
D: -

DNA: TGTCCCAGCAGTACCCAGGGTGGAAAGTTTGGCTACACCTTC
CDR3: CPSSTQGGKFGYTF
size: -
J: TRBJ1-2
V: TRBV6-5
length: 14
D: -

DNA: TGCGCCAGCAGTGATGGGACCACATTGACGCACTATTTT
CDR3: CASSDGTTLTHYF
size: -
J: TRBJ2-3
V: TRBV10-1
length: 13
D: -

DNA: TGCAGTGCTAGTTCCCGGCTAAAACCCAATGAGCAGTTCTTC
CDR3: CSASSRLKPNEQFF
size: -
J: TRBJ2-1
V: TRBV20-1
length: 14
D: -

DNA: TGTAGCGTCGAGCCCGGTTTTATCTACAATGAGCGGTTCTTC
CDR3: CSVEPGFIYNERFF
size: -
J: TRBJ2-1
V: TRBV29-1
length: 14
D: -

DNA: TGTGCCAGCAGCTTAACGGGCCCCTCTGAAGCTTTCTTT
CDR3: CASSLTGPSEAFF
size: -
J: TRBJ1-1
V: TRBV7-3
length: 13
D: -

DNA: TGCACCAGCAGCTCCGAGATTAGCGGGAGGGAAGGTGGTGAGCAGTTCTTC
CDR3: CTSSSEISGREGGEQFF
size: -
J: TRBJ2-1
V: TRBV4-1
length: 17
D: TRBD2

DNA: TGCGCCAGCAGCAGGGCCGGGACAGACAACTATGGCTACACCTTC
CDR3: CASSRAGTDNYGYTF
size: -
J: TRBJ1-2
V: TRBV5-1
length: 15
D: TRBD1

DNA: TGCGCCAGCAGCTTGTTAACGGCAGGCACAGATACGCAGTATTTT
CDR3: CASSLLTAGTDTQYF
size: -
J: TRBJ2-3
V: TRBV5-1
length: 15
D: -

DNA: TGTGCCAGCAGACGGGACGTATCTGGGGCCAACATCCCGACTTTC
CDR3: CASRRDVSGANIPTF
size: -
J: TRBJ2-6
V: TRBV6-5
length: 15
D: -

DNA: TGTGCCAGCAGCCTATGGGACGGGGATAATCGACCCCTCCACTTT
CDR3: CASSLWDGDNRPLHF
size: -
J: TRBJ1-6
V: TRBV4-2
length: 15
D: -

DNA: TGTGCCACCTCCTATGGGGAACAGGCTACCGATAGCAATCAGTCCCAGCATTTT
CDR3: CATSYGEQATDSNQSQHF
size: -
J: TRBJ1-5
V: TRBV10-3
length: 18
D: -

DNA: TGTGCCGGCAGCTTCGGGCAGGGGACAAATACGCAGTATTTT
CDR3: CAGSFGQGTNTQYF
size: -
J: TRBJ2-3
V: TRBV11-3
length: 14
D: -

DNA: TGTGCCAGCGGTCCGGAGAGGAGCACCGGGGAGCTGTTCTTT
CDR3: CASGPERSTGELFF
size: -
J: TRBJ2-2
V: TRBV4-2
length: 14
D: -

DNA: TGTGCCAGCAGCCGACCTCAGCGGGAGGGCCAAGAGACCCAGTACTTC
CDR3: CASSRPQREGQETQYF
size: once
J: TRBJ2-5
V: TRBV6-9
length: 16
D: TRBD2

DNA: TGTGCCAGCAGTGCAGGGCGGGCCGGCGGGAATGAGCAGTTCTTC
CDR3: CASSAGRAGGNEQFF
size: medium-sized
J: TRBJ2-1
V: TRBV6-6
length: 15
D: -

DNA: TGCAGCGTTGTATGGGGCACCGGGGATCTGTTCTTT
CDR3: CSVVWGTGDLFF
size: once
J: TRBJ2-2
V: TRBV29-1
length: 12
D: -

DNA: TGTGTCAGCAGCCCCAATCCGGGACAGATCGCAACTAATGAAAAACTGCTTTTT
CDR3: CVSSPNPGQIATNEKLLF
size: -
J: TRBJ1-4
V: TRBV28
length: 18
D: TRBD1

DNA: TGCAGCGTTGACCCAGGGACTGGGGAGACCCAGTACTTC
CDR3: CSVDPGTGETQYF
size: -
J: TRBJ2-5
V: TRBV29-1
length: 13
D: -

DNA: TGTGCCAGCAGACCCCGGACAGGGGACCGCAATGGGCAGTTCTTC
CDR3: CASRPRTGDRNGQFF
size: -
J: TRBJ2-1
V: TRBV6-1
length: 15
D: TRBD1

DNA: TGTGCCAGTAGTCAACAGGGACAGGGTACTGGAAACACCATATATTTT
CDR3: CASSQQGQGTGNTIYF
size: once
J: TRBJ1-3
V: TRBV5-4
length: 16
D: TRBD1

DNA: TGTGCCAGCAGTTTTCTAACGAGCATAGATACGCAATATTTT
CDR3: CASSFLTSIDTQYF
size: -
J: TRBJ2-3
V: TRBV28
length: 14
D: -

DNA: TGTGCCAGGAGCTTCCCCTACTTCAGGGGTGGGTCGGACGATGAACAGTTCTTC
CDR3: CARSFPYFRGGSDDEQFF
size: -
J: TRBJ2-1
V: TRBV5-5
length: 18
D: -

DNA: TGCACCAGCAGCCGAGAGAGGGTTGGCACGGGACAGTCCTACGAGCAGTACTTC
CDR3: CTSSRERVGTGQSYEQYF
size: -
J: TRBJ2-7
V: TRBV4-1
length: 18
D: TRBD1

DNA: TGTGCCACCAGTGATTTCGGACAGGGGGGAGAGACCCAGTACTTC
CDR3: CATSDFGQGGETQYF
size: -
J: TRBJ2-5
V: TRBV24-1
length: 15
D: TRBD1

DNA: TGCGCCAGCACTACTGTCCGAGATGAAGCTTTCTTT
CDR3: CASTTVRDEAFF
size: many
J: TRBJ1-1
V: TRBV23-1
length: 12
D: -

DNA: TGTGCCAGTGGGGATAACCGGGACAGGGGGGATACGCAGTATTTT
CDR3: CASGDNRDRGDTQYF
size: -
J: TRBJ2-3
V: TRBV6-1
length: 15
D: TRBD1

DNA: TGTGCCCGGAAAGGCTGGGGAAGCGGGTCAACACCCGGGGGGCTGTTTTTT
CDR3: CARKGWGSGSTPGGLFF
size: -
J: TRBJ2-2
V: TRBV30
length: 17
D: -

DNA: TGTGTCATCAGTTACAAGTGGGACGGCAATGAAGCTTTCTTT
CDR3: CVISYKWDGNEAFF
size: -
J: TRBJ1-1
V: TRBV6-6
length: 14
D: -

DNA: TGCGCCAGCAGCCGACCCGGACAGGAAGGCACCGGGGAGCTGTTTTTT
CDR3: CASSRPGQEGTGELFF
size: few
J: TRBJ2-2
V: TRBV7-9
length: 16
D: TRBD1